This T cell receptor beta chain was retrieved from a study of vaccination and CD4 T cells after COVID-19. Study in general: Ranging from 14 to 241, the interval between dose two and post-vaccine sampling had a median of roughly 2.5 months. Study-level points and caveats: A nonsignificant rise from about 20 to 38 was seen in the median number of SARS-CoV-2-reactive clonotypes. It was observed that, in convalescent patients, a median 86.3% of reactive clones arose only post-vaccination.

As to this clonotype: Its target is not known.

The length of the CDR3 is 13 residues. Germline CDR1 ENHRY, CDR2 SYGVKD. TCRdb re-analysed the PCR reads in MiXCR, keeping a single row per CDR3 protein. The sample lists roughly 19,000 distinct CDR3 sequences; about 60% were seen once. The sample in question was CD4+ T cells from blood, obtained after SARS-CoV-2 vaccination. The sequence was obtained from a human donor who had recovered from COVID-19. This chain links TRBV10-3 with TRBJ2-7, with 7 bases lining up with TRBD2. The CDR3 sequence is CATTGGAQNEQYF. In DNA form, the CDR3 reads TGTGCTACCACGGGAGGAGCTCAAAACGAGCAGTACTTC.